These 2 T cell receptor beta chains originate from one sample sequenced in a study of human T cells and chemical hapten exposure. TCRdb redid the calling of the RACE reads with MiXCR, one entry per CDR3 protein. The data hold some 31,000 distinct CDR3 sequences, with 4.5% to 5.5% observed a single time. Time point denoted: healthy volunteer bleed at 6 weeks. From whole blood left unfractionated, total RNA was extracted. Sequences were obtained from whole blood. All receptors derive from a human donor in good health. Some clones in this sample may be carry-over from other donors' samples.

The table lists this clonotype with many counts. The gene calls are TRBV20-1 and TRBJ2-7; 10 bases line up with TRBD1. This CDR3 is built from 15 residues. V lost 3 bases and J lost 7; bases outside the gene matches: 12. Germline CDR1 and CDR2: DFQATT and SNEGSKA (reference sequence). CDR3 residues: CSASAPGQGNEEQYF. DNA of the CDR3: TGCAGTGCTAGCGCTCCGGGACAGGGGAATGAGGAGCAGTACTTC.

This CDR3 is CSARRTGTEKLFF. As DNA, the CDR3 is TGCAGTGCTAGAAGAACAGGGACTGAAAAACTGTTTTTT. The V call is TRBV20-1, the J call TRBJ1-4, with D possibly matching TRBD1 (6 bases). V gave up 2 bases and J gave up 7 bases, with 11 bases separating them. There are 13 residues in the CDR3. Germline V lookup: CDR1 DFQATT, CDR2 SNEGSKA (reference sequence).